Below, one T cell receptor (beta chain) is given with its context. As yet, its antigen is unknown. The sample originates from a study of CD8+ T cells in alopecia areata. Study-wide results and caveats: A great number of expanded lesional clones endured in scalp and blood during tofacitinib. The study found tofacitinib significantly decreased scalp clonality and expanded CD8+ clones among the top 100. Lesional scalp, especially alopecia totalis/universalis, showed higher clonality than normal scalp.

The treatment is: oral pan-JAK inhibitor, 5-10 mg twice daily. The CDR3 spans 14 residues. The V gene's germline CDR1 is LNHDA and CDR2 SQIVND (reference sequence). V gave up 3 bases and J gave up 2 bases, with 11 bases separating them. The sequencing template was cDNA reverse transcribed from extracted RNA. Assay: immunoSEQ multiplex PCR; the TCRdb copy retains only in-frame clones and omits some. The sample includes roughly 110,000 clones, roughly 84% of them seen just once. Sequenced material: CD8+ T cells sorted from blood, taken at week 24, from a patient treated with tofacitinib. This rearrangement joins TRBV19 to TRBJ2-7, with D uncertain. This receptor was obtained from a human donor with alopecia areata. The CDR3 sequence is CASSIKTETYEQYF. The CDR3 DNA follows: TGTGCCAGTAGTATCAAGACGGAAACCTACGAGCAGTACTTC.